Listed below are T cell receptor beta chains from one sample, sequenced in a study of blood T cell repertoires in COVID-19. The protocol was immunoSEQ multiplex PCR, while the TCRdb copy is restricted to in-frame clones and leaves out a portion. Counted here are 200,000 to 250,000 clones, over 75% occurring once; the ten biggest clones make up about 3.3%. Sample: PBMCs or T cells enriched from blood (not recorded which). These receptor sequences come from an older woman who had recovered from COVID-19. Each CDR3 is given with its conserved first and last residue. The D gene is left open where the match is weak. Size tells how often a clone was seen (once, few, many) or the class of an expanded clone, and some rows leave it out.

clone_size: .; d_call: .; v_call: TRBV12-3/TRBV12-4; j_call: TRBJ1-2; cdr3_aa: CASREGFYGYTF; cdr3_nt: TGTGCCAGCAGAGAGGGCTTCTATGGCTACACCTTC
clone_size: .; d_call: .; v_call: TRBV5-1; j_call: TRBJ2-1; cdr3_aa: CASNINGGDEQFF; cdr3_nt: TGCGCCAGCAACATCAACGGGGGAGATGAGCAGTTCTTC
clone_size: .; d_call: .; v_call: TRBV18; j_call: TRBJ1-1; cdr3_aa: CASSPPRAGGDTEAFF; cdr3_nt: TGTGCCAGCTCACCACCACGGGCTGGAGGGGACACTGAAGCTTTCTTT
clone_size: .; d_call: TRBD2; v_call: TRBV5-1; j_call: TRBJ2-7; cdr3_aa: CASSPRGGDYEQYF; cdr3_nt: TGCGCCAGCAGCCCCCGGGGGGGAGACTACGAGCAGTACTTC
clone_size: once; d_call: .; v_call: TRBV7-3; j_call: TRBJ2-2; cdr3_aa: CASSLRRNGELFF; cdr3_nt: TGTGCCAGCAGCTTAAGGAGGAACGGGGAGCTGTTTTTT
clone_size: .; d_call: .; v_call: TRBV6-2/TRBV6-3; j_call: TRBJ2-1; cdr3_aa: CASSPSSRRYNEQFF; cdr3_nt: TGTGCCAGCAGCCCCTCTAGCAGACGGTACAATGAGCAGTTCTTC
clone_size: .; d_call: TRBD2; v_call: TRBV19; j_call: TRBJ2-7; cdr3_aa: CASSISSGGYEQYF; cdr3_nt: TGTGCCAGTAGTATCAGTAGCGGGGGCTACGAGCAGTACTTC
clone_size: .; d_call: .; v_call: TRBV29-1; j_call: TRBJ2-7; cdr3_aa: CSVESDASYEQYF; cdr3_nt: TGCAGCGTTGAAAGCGACGCCTCCTACGAGCAGTACTTC
clone_size: few; d_call: .; v_call: TRBV19; j_call: TRBJ1-4; cdr3_aa: CASRDSGKEKLFF; cdr3_nt: TGTGCCAGTAGGGACAGTGGGAAGGAAAAACTGTTTTTT
clone_size: .; d_call: TRBD1; v_call: TRBV27; j_call: TRBJ1-1; cdr3_aa: CASSLNSGTGGTEAFF; cdr3_nt: TGTGCCAGCAGTTTAAACTCCGGGACAGGGGGGACTGAAGCTTTCTTT
clone_size: .; d_call: TRBD1; v_call: TRBV11-2; j_call: TRBJ1-2; cdr3_aa: CASSSIGLTGTGVLYGYTF; cdr3_nt: TGTGCCAGCAGCTCCATAGGGTTAACCGGGACAGGGGTGTTATATGGCTACACCTTC
clone_size: .; d_call: TRBD1; v_call: TRBV12-5; j_call: TRBJ1-1; cdr3_aa: CASGLGMGQTYTEAFF; cdr3_nt: TGTGCTAGTGGTTTGGGGATGGGACAGACCTACACTGAAGCTTTCTTT
clone_size: .; d_call: TRBD1; v_call: TRBV10-3; j_call: TRBJ2-3; cdr3_aa: CATEQGDTQYF; cdr3_nt: TGTGCCACCGAACAGGGGGATACGCAGTATTTT
clone_size: .; d_call: .; v_call: TRBV29-1; j_call: TRBJ1-3; cdr3_aa: CSVEMYSGNTIYF; cdr3_nt: TGCAGCGTTGAAATGTACTCTGGAAACACCATATATTTT
clone_size: .; d_call: TRBD1; v_call: TRBV6-1; j_call: TRBJ1-5; cdr3_aa: CASSEWGWGRGIYSNQPQHF; cdr3_nt: TGTGCCAGCAGTGAATGGGGTTGGGGCAGGGGGATCTATAGCAATCAGCCCCAGCATTTT
clone_size: .; d_call: TRBD1; v_call: TRBV19; j_call: TRBJ1-4; cdr3_aa: CASSIGDRGVNEKLFF; cdr3_nt: TGTGCCAGTAGTATAGGGGACAGGGGGGTTAATGAAAAACTGTTTTTT
clone_size: once; d_call: .; v_call: TRBV13; j_call: TRBJ2-5; cdr3_aa: CASSATGQETQYF; cdr3_nt: TGTGCCAGCAGCGCTACGGGGCAAGAGACCCAGTACTTC
clone_size: once; d_call: .; v_call: TRBV9; j_call: TRBJ2-7; cdr3_aa: CASSVGSWSYEQYF; cdr3_nt: TGTGCCAGCAGCGTAGGGAGCTGGTCCTACGAGCAGTACTTC
clone_size: .; d_call: .; v_call: TRBV29-1; j_call: TRBJ1-1; cdr3_aa: CSVGQQNTEAFF; cdr3_nt: TGCAGCGTTGGACAGCAGAACACTGAAGCTTTCTTT
clone_size: once; d_call: TRBD2; v_call: TRBV3-1/TRBV3-2; j_call: TRBJ2-1; cdr3_aa: CASSQEPGLASGEQFF; cdr3_nt: TGTGCCAGCAGCCAAGAGCCGGGACTAGCGAGTGGTGAGCAGTTCTTC
clone_size: .; d_call: .; v_call: TRBV29-1; j_call: TRBJ1-4; cdr3_aa: CSVTRGEKLFF; cdr3_nt: TGCAGCGTTACCAGGGGCGAAAAACTGTTTTTT
clone_size: .; d_call: .; v_call: TRBV2; j_call: TRBJ1-1; cdr3_aa: CASSGEGTTEAFF; cdr3_nt: TGTGCCAGCAGTGGAGAGGGAACCACTGAAGCTTTCTTT
clone_size: few; d_call: .; v_call: TRBV30; j_call: TRBJ1-1; cdr3_aa: CAWSVNSMNTEAFF; cdr3_nt: TGTGCCTGGAGTGTAAACTCTATGAACACTGAAGCTTTCTTT
clone_size: .; d_call: TRBD2; v_call: TRBV19; j_call: TRBJ2-3; cdr3_aa: CASSKRTSGSTDTQYF; cdr3_nt: TGTGCCAGTAGTAAGCGGACTAGCGGATCCACAGATACGCAGTATTTT
clone_size: few; d_call: .; v_call: TRBV14; j_call: TRBJ1-1; cdr3_aa: CASSQQGFAFF; cdr3_nt: TGTGCCAGCAGCCAACAGGGGTTTGCTTTCTTT
clone_size: once; d_call: .; v_call: TRBV12-3/TRBV12-4; j_call: TRBJ1-1; cdr3_aa: CASTIRRGTEAFF; cdr3_nt: TGTGCCAGCACCATACGACGGGGCACTGAAGCTTTCTTT
clone_size: .; d_call: TRBD1; v_call: TRBV29-1; j_call: TRBJ2-6; cdr3_aa: CSTNSGTGGGAGANVLTF; cdr3_nt: TGCAGCACCAATTCCGGGACAGGGGGTGGCGCTGGGGCCAACGTCCTGACTTTC
clone_size: .; d_call: .; v_call: TRBV11-1; j_call: TRBJ1-2; cdr3_aa: CASSHSVANYGYTF; cdr3_nt: TGTGCCAGCAGCCACAGTGTTGCTAACTATGGCTACACCTTC
clone_size: once; d_call: .; v_call: TRBV6-2/TRBV6-3; j_call: TRBJ2-7; cdr3_aa: CASSSRFWEQYF; cdr3_nt: TGTGCCAGCAGTTCGCGGTTTTGGGAGCAGTACTTC
clone_size: .; d_call: .; v_call: TRBV6-2/TRBV6-3; j_call: TRBJ1-4; cdr3_aa: CASSRQDRTTNEKLFF; cdr3_nt: TGTGCCAGCAGTCGACAGGATCGTACAACTAATGAAAAACTGTTTTTT
clone_size: .; d_call: TRBD1; v_call: TRBV7-8; j_call: TRBJ1-5; cdr3_aa: CASSSGTAFSNQPQHF; cdr3_nt: TGTGCCAGCAGCTCCGGGACAGCGTTTAGCAATCAGCCCCAGCATTTT
clone_size: .; d_call: .; v_call: TRBV4-2; j_call: TRBJ2-2; cdr3_aa: CASSQDPDSTGELFF; cdr3_nt: TGTGCCAGCAGCCAAGATCCGGACAGCACCGGGGAGCTGTTTTTT
clone_size: .; d_call: TRBD1; v_call: TRBV5-6; j_call: TRBJ1-6; cdr3_aa: CASRLDRGMNSPLHF; cdr3_nt: TGTGCCAGCAGACTGGACAGGGGAATGAATTCACCCCTCCACTTT
clone_size: .; d_call: .; v_call: TRBV5-1; j_call: TRBJ1-1; cdr3_aa: CASSLGGWSTEAFF; cdr3_nt: TGCGCCAGCAGCTTGGGGGGCTGGAGTACTGAAGCTTTCTTT
clone_size: .; d_call: .; v_call: TRBV7-9; j_call: TRBJ2-4; cdr3_aa: CASSPAGTENIQYF; cdr3_nt: TGTGCCAGCAGCCCCGCGGGGACAGAAAACATTCAGTACTTC
clone_size: .; d_call: .; v_call: TRBV7-2; j_call: TRBJ2-1; cdr3_aa: CASSPIPYYNEQFF; cdr3_nt: TGTGCCAGCAGCCCCATCCCCTACTACAATGAGCAGTTCTTC
clone_size: .; d_call: .; v_call: TRBV2; j_call: TRBJ1-5; cdr3_aa: CASSEQGLDQPQHF; cdr3_nt: TGTGCCAGCAGTGAACAGGGCCTGGATCAGCCCCAGCATTTT
clone_size: .; d_call: TRBD1; v_call: TRBV10-3; j_call: TRBJ2-3; cdr3_aa: CATGTGLADTQYF; cdr3_nt: TGTGCCACGGGGACAGGGTTAGCAGATACGCAGTATTTT
clone_size: .; d_call: TRBD2; v_call: TRBV7-2; j_call: TRBJ2-1; cdr3_aa: CASSSLAGAYNEQFF; cdr3_nt: TGTGCCAGCAGCTCCCTAGCGGGTGCCTACAATGAGCAGTTCTTC
clone_size: .; d_call: TRBD1; v_call: TRBV4-3; j_call: TRBJ1-2; cdr3_aa: CASSQGWPGGNYGYTF; cdr3_nt: TGCGCCAGCAGCCAAGGTTGGCCAGGGGGCAACTATGGCTACACCTTC
clone_size: .; d_call: .; v_call: TRBV7-2; j_call: TRBJ2-7; cdr3_aa: CASSLGGYNYEQYF; cdr3_nt: TGTGCCAGCAGCCTCGGGGGATACAACTACGAGCAGTACTTC
clone_size: once; d_call: .; v_call: TRBV4-1; j_call: TRBJ2-4; cdr3_aa: CASSQEPGISKNIQYF; cdr3_nt: TGCGCCAGCAGCCAGGAGCCAGGGATATCCAAAAACATTCAGTACTTC
clone_size: .; d_call: .; v_call: TRBV2; j_call: TRBJ1-5; cdr3_aa: CASTRGWDQPQHF; cdr3_nt: TGTGCCAGCACTCGAGGGTGGGATCAGCCCCAGCATTTT
clone_size: .; d_call: .; v_call: TRBV20-1; j_call: TRBJ1-6; cdr3_aa: CSASRWGGGESLHF; cdr3_nt: TGCAGTGCTAGTAGGTGGGGCGGCGGTGAGTCCCTCCACTTT
clone_size: .; d_call: .; v_call: TRBV7-8; j_call: TRBJ2-3; cdr3_aa: CASSLSGPTDTQYF; cdr3_nt: TGTGCCAGCAGCCTGAGCGGACCAACAGATACGCAGTATTTT
clone_size: .; d_call: TRBD2; v_call: TRBV6-2/TRBV6-3; j_call: TRBJ2-1; cdr3_aa: CASSHQRGGVKNEQFF; cdr3_nt: TGTGCCAGCAGTCACCAGCGGGGAGGGGTTAAGAATGAGCAGTTCTTC
clone_size: .; d_call: TRBD1; v_call: TRBV25-1; j_call: TRBJ2-2; cdr3_aa: CASSSLTGKDTGELFF; cdr3_nt: TGTGCCAGCAGCTCCTTGACAGGGAAGGACACCGGGGAGCTGTTTTTT
clone_size: .; d_call: .; v_call: TRBV11-3; j_call: TRBJ2-2; cdr3_aa: CASSLVSQSGTGELFF; cdr3_nt: TGTGCCAGCAGCTTAGTCTCCCAGTCGGGCACCGGGGAGCTGTTTTTT
clone_size: .; d_call: .; v_call: TRBV6-2/TRBV6-3; j_call: TRBJ2-7; cdr3_aa: CASSVSLATSSYEQYF; cdr3_nt: TGTGCCAGCAGCGTCTCCCTAGCGACTAGCTCCTACGAGCAGTACTTC
clone_size: .; d_call: .; v_call: TRBV7-3; j_call: TRBJ2-2; cdr3_aa: CASSWVGGWAGELFF; cdr3_nt: TGTGCCAGCAGCTGGGTCGGAGGGTGGGCCGGGGAGCTGTTTTTT
clone_size: .; d_call: .; v_call: TRBV5-1; j_call: TRBJ1-2; cdr3_aa: CASSLGQNYGYTF; cdr3_nt: TGCGCCAGCAGCTTGGGACAGAATTATGGCTACACCTTC
clone_size: .; d_call: TRBD2; v_call: TRBV29-1; j_call: TRBJ2-5; cdr3_aa: CSVEAGGRETQYF; cdr3_nt: TGCAGCGTTGAAGCCGGGGGGAGAGAGACCCAGTACTTC
clone_size: .; d_call: .; v_call: TRBV6-2/TRBV6-3; j_call: TRBJ2-1; cdr3_aa: CASSYSTGVAYNEQFF; cdr3_nt: TGTGCCAGCAGTTACTCTACGGGGGTTGCCTACAATGAGCAGTTCTTC
clone_size: .; d_call: .; v_call: TRBV15; j_call: TRBJ1-2; cdr3_aa: CATSVGSYYGYTF; cdr3_nt: TGTGCCACCAGCGTAGGGAGCTACTATGGCTACACCTTC
clone_size: .; d_call: TRBD1; v_call: TRBV6-5; j_call: TRBJ1-2; cdr3_aa: CASSYWDREIYGYTF; cdr3_nt: TGTGCCAGCAGTTACTGGGACAGGGAGATCTATGGCTACACCTTC
clone_size: .; d_call: .; v_call: TRBV10-2; j_call: TRBJ1-5; cdr3_aa: CASSEISQPQHF; cdr3_nt: TGCGCCAGCAGTGAAATCAGTCAGCCCCAGCATTTT
clone_size: .; d_call: TRBD1; v_call: TRBV3-1/TRBV3-2; j_call: TRBJ1-2; cdr3_aa: CASSSQGFNYGYTF; cdr3_nt: TGTGCCAGCAGCTCACAGGGGTTTAACTATGGCTACACCTTC